These 27 T cell receptor beta chains originate from one sample sequenced in a study of human T cells and chemical hapten exposure. TCRdb itself ran the RACE reads through MiXCR, one entry per CDR3 protein. The data contain roughly 94,000 distinct CDR3 sequences, about 9.3% of them singletons. As to time point: patch test 2, 6 weeks after DPC sensitization. Treatment in this sample: therapeutic diphenylcyclopropenone sensitization with weekly scalp DPC. Sequencing used whole blood, obtained in connection with sensitization to the hapten diphenylcyclopropenone (DPC). Source of these receptors: a woman aged 35 to 49 with alopecia areata. Some clones in this sample may be carry-over from other donors' samples.

This clonotype was seen ten or more times. The chain couples TRBV20-1 to TRBJ1-1; 10 bases agree with TRBD1. Germline V gene data show CDR1 as DFQATT and CDR2 as SNEGSKA (reference sequence). The CDR3 sequence is 15 residues long. With V trimmed by 2 bases and J by 2 bases, 5 bases remained unmatched. Written as DNA, the CDR3 is TGCAGTGCTAGATCCGGGACAGGGGCAAACACTGAAGCTTTCTTT. Residues: CSARSGTGANTEAFF.

This chain uses TRBV28 with TRBJ2-5; 7 bases map to TRBD1. Germline V gives CDR1 MDHEN, CDR2 SYDVKM. This CDR3 contains 14 residues. V dropped 4 bases and J dropped 2; count of bases not matched to a gene: 4. The CDR3 is CASSWGTAQETQYF. The CDR3 DNA reads TGTGCCAGCAGTTGGGGGACAGCGCAAGAGACCCAGTACTTC. Drawing the rest from reference TRBV28 and TRBJ2-5, the complete variable domain is DVKVTQSSRYLVKRTGEKVFLECVQDMDHENMFWYRQDPGLGLRLIYFSYDVKMKEKGDIPEGYSVSREKKERFSLILESASTNQTSMYLCASSWGTAQETQYFGPGTRLLVL.

V is TRBV4-3 and J is TRBJ2-3; D unclear. The CDR3 sequence is 14 residues long. The V and J ends lost 0 bases and 2 bases respectively, with 6 bases between them. CDR1 and CDR2 (germline): LGHNA, YSLEER. The CDR3 protein is CASSQDSPTDTQYF. In DNA form, the CDR3 reads TGCGCCAGCAGCCAAGATTCCCCCACAGATACGCAGTATTTT.

The V gene is TRBV5-5, the J gene TRBJ2-5, with TRBD2 as a possible D gene (7 bases). Trimming removed 6 bases from V and 1 base from J, with 19 bases in between. The length of the CDR3 is 16 residues. Looked up from germline, CDR1 is SGHKS and CDR2 is YYEKEE (reference sequence). The CDR3 coding sequence is TGTGCCAGCACCCCCCCGGGGGGCACGCCCCAAGAGACCCAGTACTTC. It translates to CASTPPGGTPQETQYF.

The chain links TRBV12-3 or TRBV12-4 to TRBJ2-3; the D is unclear. This CDR3 contains 15 residues. V gave up 3 bases and J gave up 3 bases, with 13 bases separating them. For the CDR3, the DNA is TGTGCCAGCAGTTTGTCTGTCCTGGTAACAGATACGCAGTATTTT. Translating it yields CASSLSVLVTDTQYF.

This chain joins TRBV29-1 and TRBJ2-1, with D maybe TRBD2 (6 bases). Germline CDR1 is SQVTM and CDR2 is ANQGSEA. The CDR3 runs to 15 residues. The V end was cut by 5 bases, the J end by 0 bases, with 14 bases between. CDR3 loop: CSVLPRGSSYNEQFF. The DNA for the CDR3 is TGCAGCGTTCTGCCGCGGGGAAGCTCCTACAATGAGCAGTTCTTC.

The table lists this clonotype with a few counts. This chain uses TRBV19 with TRBJ1-4; unclear D gene. V was cut by 3 bases and J by 8 bases, with 7 bases left in between. The CDR3 has 12 amino acids. Per germline, CDR1 LNHDA and CDR2 SQIVND (reference sequence). The CDR3 is CASSIMKEKLFF. CDR3 in DNA: TGTGCCAGTAGTATCATGAAAGAAAAACTGTTTTTT.

This clonotype appeared many times. The CDR3 loop reads CASSGQGGNTIYF. The CDR3 nucleotides read TGTGCCAGCAGCGGACAGGGAGGAAACACCATATATTTT. The V call is TRBV6-1, the J call TRBJ1-3; 8 bases match TRBD1. Germline V lookup: CDR1 MNHNS, CDR2 SASEGT. After removal of 6 bases from V and 4 bases from J, the junction contained 2 bases not matched to a gene. The CDR3 is 13 amino acids.

The genes are TRBV20-1 and TRBJ2-3; 10 positions match TRBD2. Germline V lookup: CDR1 DFQATT, CDR2 SNEGSKA (reference sequence). The junction had 5 bases not matched to a gene; V was cut back by 3 bases and J by 5 bases. This CDR3 is 14 amino acids long. Here the CDR3 reads CSARVAGGIDTQYF. In nucleotides, the CDR3 is TGCAGTGCTAGGGTAGCGGGGGGTATAGATACGCAGTATTTT.

This clonotype was recorded many times. J is TRBJ2-5 and V is TRBV7-6; tentatively, D is TRBD1 or TRBD2 (5 bases each). The CDR3 consists of 14 residues. Trimming stripped 5 bases from V and 3 bases from J, with 13 bases between. CDR1 and CDR2 from the germline V gene are SGHVS and FNYEAQ. The CDR3 DNA reads as TGTGCCAGCAGCAGAGGTGGGGGTGAAGAGACCCAGTACTTC. This translates into CASSRGGGEETQYF.

The rearrangement links TRBV18 to TRBJ2-5; D ambiguous. This CDR3 is 12 amino acids long. Germline V gene data show CDR1 as KGHSH and CDR2 as LQKENI. V lost 4 bases, J lost 2 bases, and 5 bases lay in between. CDR3 DNA: TGTGCCAGCTCACGCTCGCAAGAGACCCAGTACTTC. Its translation: CASSRSQETQYF.

This clonotype was recorded many times. This chain links TRBV7-6 with TRBJ2-7; TRBD2 is a possible D gene (6 bases). This CDR3 region has 14 residues. The V and J ends lost 5 bases and 1 base respectively, with 12 bases between them. Germline V gene sequence: CDR1 SGHVS, CDR2 FNYEAQ. In DNA, the CDR3 is TGTGCCAGCAGCATTGGGACTCCTTCCTACGAGCAGTACTTC. Residues: CASSIGTPSYEQYF.

This clonotype has just a few counts. The V call is TRBV27, the J call TRBJ2-1; 7 bases map to TRBD2. This CDR3 comprises 16 residues. The germline V gene encodes CDR1 MNHEY and CDR2 SMNVEV (reference sequence). Trimming cost V 3 bases and J 4 bases; bases outside gene matches: 9. The CDR3, as DNA: TGTGCCAGCAGTTTCGGCCGGGACTATAGGTACAATGAGCAGTTCTTC. Its protein is CASSFGRDYRYNEQFF.

This clonotype was seen at least ten times. The chain links TRBV20-1 to TRBJ2-3; 8 bases match TRBD2. CDR1 DFQATT and CDR2 SNEGSKA come from the germline V gene (reference sequence). With V trimmed by 5 bases and J by 1 base, 8 bases remained unmatched. The CDR3 runs to 15 residues. In nucleotides, the CDR3 is TGCAGTGCTTCCGGGACTAGGGGAGGCACAGATACGCAGTATTTT. Amino acids: CSASGTRGGTDTQYF.

This clonotype has a handful of counts. J is TRBJ1-2 and V is TRBV30; weak D call: TRBD1 (5 bases). Trimming shortened V by 8 bases and J by 5 bases, and 27 bases separated the two germline ends. In germline, CDR1 is GTSNPN, CDR2 SVGIG (reference sequence). The CDR3 has 16 amino acids. The CDR3 sequence is CAGVTDPPPRPYGYTF. CDR3 nucleotide sequence: TGTGCCGGGGTGACAGATCCCCCCCCTAGACCGTATGGCTACACCTTC.

This clonotype has more than one count but fewer than ten. J is TRBJ2-7 and V is TRBV7-9, with 8 positions matching TRBD2. The trim removed 5 bases at V and 5 bases at J, leaving 8 bases unmatched. This CDR3 comprises 14 residues. CDR1 is SEHNR, CDR2 FQNEAQ, per germline (reference sequence). CDR3 sequence (DNA): TGTGCCAGCAGCCCAAGCGGGAGTCCCCACGAGCAGTACTTC. It translates to CASSPSGSPHEQYF.

This clonotype has more than one count but fewer than ten. The V and J genes are TRBV28 and TRBJ1-1; D gene unclear. The germline V gene encodes CDR1 MDHEN and CDR2 SYDVKM. The CDR3 contains 12 residues. Trimming removed 5 bases from V and 6 bases from J, with 10 bases in between. The CDR3 reads CASSLTWAEAFF. DNA for the CDR3: TGTGCCAGCAGTCTCACCTGGGCTGAAGCTTTCTTT.

This clonotype was found a few times. The chain links TRBV5-1 to TRBJ2-3; 7 positions agree with TRBD1. The germline CDR1 and CDR2 sequences are SGHRS and YFSETQ. The CDR3 loop spans 12 amino acids. V lost 4 bases and J lost 5; bases outside the gene matches: 1. CDR3: CASSTGEDTQYF. As DNA, the CDR3 is TGCGCCAGCAGCACAGGGGAAGATACGCAGTATTTT. The whole variable domain, filled in from reference TRBV5-1 and TRBJ2-3, reads KAGVTQTPRYLIKTRGQQVTLSCSPISGHRSVSWYQQTPGQGLQFLFEYFSETQRNKGNFPGRFSGRQFSNSRSEMNVSTLELGDSALYLCASSTGEDTQYFGPGTRLTVL.

This sequence joins TRBV12-3 or TRBV12-4 and TRBJ1-2; D is perhaps TRBD1 (5 bases). The V end was cut by 0 bases, the J end by 4 bases, with 12 bases between. The CDR3 totals 15 residues. The CDR3 sequence: CASSLAGRALYGYTF. Written as DNA, the CDR3 is TGTGCCAGCAGTTTAGCTGGCAGGGCCCTCTATGGCTACACCTTC.

V gene TRBV18 combines with J gene TRBJ2-7; no definite D call. V lost 5 bases to trimming and J lost 0 bases, with 14 bases between them. CDR3 size: 15 residues. Germline CDR1 is KGHSH and CDR2 is LQKENI. DNA of the CDR3: TGTGCCAGCTCAATGGGGTCACCCTTCTCCTACGAGCAGTACTTC. As protein: CASSMGSPFSYEQYF.

This clonotype has a handful of counts. The chain employs TRBV28 and TRBJ2-5; 9 nucleotides match TRBD1. The V gene end was trimmed by 5 bases and the J gene end by 2 bases; junction bases not matched to a gene: 3. The CDR3 is made up of 14 amino acids. CDR1 MDHEN and CDR2 SYDVKM come from the germline V gene. The CDR3 DNA is TGTGCCAGCAGTAACAGGGGGCTACAAGAGACCCAGTACTTC. Its translation is CASSNRGLQETQYF.

This clonotype appeared many times. The CDR3 here is CASSSAQVSGSIRNEQFF. The CDR3 bases are TGTGCCAGCAGCTCCGCCCAGGTTAGCGGGAGTATAAGAAATGAGCAGTTCTTC. The chain joins TRBV5-4 to TRBJ2-1, with 9 positions matching TRBD2. This CDR3 has 18 residues. CDR1 is SGHNT and CDR2 is YYREEE in the germline V gene (reference sequence). With 3 bases clipped from V and 7 bases from J, the junction kept 17 bases outside the gene matches.

In its sample, this clonotype was seen many times. V usage is TRBV9 and J usage is TRBJ2-7; 12 nucleotides align to TRBD2. The germline CDR1 and CDR2 sequences are SGDLS and YYNGEE. This CDR3 is built from 15 residues. Losses at the gene ends were 5 bases for V and 5 bases for J; bases not matched to a gene: 8. The CDR3 sequence: CASSGGLAGLNEQYF. The CDR3 region has the DNA TGTGCCAGCAGTGGAGGACTAGCGGGATTAAACGAGCAGTACTTC.

This clonotype has more than one count but fewer than ten. The V and J genes are TRBV27 and TRBJ2-1; TRBD2 matches at 7 bases. The CDR3 covers 16 residues. Per germline, CDR1 MNHEY and CDR2 SMNVEV (reference sequence). Trimming cost V 5 bases and J 4 bases; bases outside gene matches: 11. CDR3 in amino acids: CASSKLRLAAYNEQFF. The CDR3 DNA reads as TGTGCCAGCAGTAAACTACGACTAGCTGCATACAATGAGCAGTTCTTC.

This rearrangement joins TRBV6-6 to TRBJ2-5, with D hard to call. V was pared by 0 bases and J by 5 bases, with 4 bases between. This CDR3 region has 12 residues. Germline V CDR1 and CDR2: MNHNY, SVGAGI (reference sequence). The CDR3 coding sequence is TGTGCCAGCAGTTACTCGGGGGAGACCCAGTACTTC. Amino acids: CASSYSGETQYF.

This clonotype has just a few counts. The rearrangement uses TRBV28 and TRBJ2-3; possibly TRBD1 or TRBD2 for D (5 bases each). From germline, CDR1 is MDHEN and CDR2 SYDVKM. The germline V and J ends were trimmed by 5 bases and 4 bases, with 13 bases remaining between them. The CDR3 totals 14 residues. CDR3 in amino acids: CASSEAGRADTQYF. The DNA for the CDR3 is TGTGCCAGCAGTGAGGCAGGGCGGGCAGATACGCAGTATTTT. The entire variable domain, with the rest obtained from reference TRBV28 and TRBJ2-3, is as follows: DVKVTQSSRYLVKRTGEKVFLECVQDMDHENMFWYRQDPGLGLRLIYFSYDVKMKEKGDIPEGYSVSREKKERFSLILESASTNQTSMYLCASSEAGRADTQYFGPGTRLTVL.

This clonotype showed up just a few times. The V call is TRBV4-3, the J call TRBJ1-4; D perhaps matches TRBD1 (5 bases). V lost 4 bases and J lost 8, with 14 bases in between. The length of the CDR3 is 14 residues. Germline loops: CDR1 LGHNA, CDR2 YSLEER. The CDR3 protein is CASSPGTMGEKLFF. CDR3 nucleotides: TGCGCCAGCAGCCCCGGGACCATGGGCGAAAAACTGTTTTTT.